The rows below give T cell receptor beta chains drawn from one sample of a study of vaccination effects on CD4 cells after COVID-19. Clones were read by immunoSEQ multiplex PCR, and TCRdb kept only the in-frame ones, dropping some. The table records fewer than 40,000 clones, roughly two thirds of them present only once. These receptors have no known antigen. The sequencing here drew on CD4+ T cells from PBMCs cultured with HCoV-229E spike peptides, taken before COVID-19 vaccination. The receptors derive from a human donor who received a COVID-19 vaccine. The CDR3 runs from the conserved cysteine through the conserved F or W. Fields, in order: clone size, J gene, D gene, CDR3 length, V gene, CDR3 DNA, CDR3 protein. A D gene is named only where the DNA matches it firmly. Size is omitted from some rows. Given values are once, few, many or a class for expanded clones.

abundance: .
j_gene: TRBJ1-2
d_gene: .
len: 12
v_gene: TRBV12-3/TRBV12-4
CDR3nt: TGTGCCAGCAGTTTGAGGGGATATGGCTACACCTTC
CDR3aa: CASSLRGYGYTF

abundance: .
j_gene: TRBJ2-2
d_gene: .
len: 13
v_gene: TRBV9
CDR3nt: TGTGCCAGCAGCGTAGAGGGTGCCGGGGAGCTGTTTTTT
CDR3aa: CASSVEGAGELFF

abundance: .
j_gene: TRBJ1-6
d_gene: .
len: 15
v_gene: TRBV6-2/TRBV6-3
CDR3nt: TGTGCCAGCAGTCTATACCGGGCCGATAATTCACCCCTCCACTTT
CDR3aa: CASSLYRADNSPLHF

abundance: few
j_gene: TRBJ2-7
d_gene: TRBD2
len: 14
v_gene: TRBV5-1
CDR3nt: TGCGCCAGCAGCCCCGGGGGGGGCGGGTACGAGCAGTACTTC
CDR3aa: CASSPGGGGYEQYF

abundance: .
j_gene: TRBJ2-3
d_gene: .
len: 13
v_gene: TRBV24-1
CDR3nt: TGTGCCACCAGTGATTTGAGGGCAGATACGCAGTATTTT
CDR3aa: CATSDLRADTQYF

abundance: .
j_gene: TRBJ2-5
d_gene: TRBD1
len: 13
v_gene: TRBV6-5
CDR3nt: TGTGCCAGCAGTTCAGGGGGCGCGGGGACCCAGTACTTC
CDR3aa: CASSSGGAGTQYF

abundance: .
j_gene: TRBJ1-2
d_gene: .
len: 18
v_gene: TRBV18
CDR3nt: TGTGCCAGCTCACCAGTTTCGGCAGGGGCCACGACAAGCTATGGCTACACCTTC
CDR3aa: CASSPVSAGATTSYGYTF

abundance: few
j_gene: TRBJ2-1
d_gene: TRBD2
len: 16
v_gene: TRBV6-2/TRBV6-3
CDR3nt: TGTGCCAGCAGTTACTCGACTAGCGGATCCTACAATGAGCAGTTCTTC
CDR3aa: CASSYSTSGSYNEQFF

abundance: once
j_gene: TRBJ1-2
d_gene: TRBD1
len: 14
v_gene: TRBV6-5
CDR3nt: TGTGCCAGCAGCCAAACCGGGACAGGGTATGGCTACACCTTC
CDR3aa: CASSQTGTGYGYTF

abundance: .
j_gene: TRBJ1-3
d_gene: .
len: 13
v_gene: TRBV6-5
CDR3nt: TGTGCCAGCCGGGCGAGCTCTGGAAACACCATATATTTT
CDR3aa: CASRASSGNTIYF

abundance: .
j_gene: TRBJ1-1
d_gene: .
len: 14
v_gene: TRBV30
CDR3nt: TGTGCCTGGAGGACCTGGGGGCGTGGGACTGAAGCTTTCTTT
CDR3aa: CAWRTWGRGTEAFF

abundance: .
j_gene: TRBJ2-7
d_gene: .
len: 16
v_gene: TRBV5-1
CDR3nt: TGCGCCAGCAGCCCCCTCTTGCGGGGCCTCTCCTACGAGCAGTACTTC
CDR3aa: CASSPLLRGLSYEQYF

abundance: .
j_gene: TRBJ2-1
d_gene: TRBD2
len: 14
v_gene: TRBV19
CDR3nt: TGTGCCAGTAGGGGGGGGTACTCCTACAATGAGCAGTTCTTC
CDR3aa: CASRGGYSYNEQFF

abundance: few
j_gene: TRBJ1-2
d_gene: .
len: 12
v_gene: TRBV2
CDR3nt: TGTGCCACGTCTAAGTCGGGGGTGGGCTACACCTTC
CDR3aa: CATSKSGVGYTF

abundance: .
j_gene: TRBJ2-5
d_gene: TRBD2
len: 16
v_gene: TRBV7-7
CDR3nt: TGTGCTAGCAGCAGCGGGAGGGCGGTCGGGGGGGAGACCCAGTACTTC
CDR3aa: CASSSGRAVGGETQYF

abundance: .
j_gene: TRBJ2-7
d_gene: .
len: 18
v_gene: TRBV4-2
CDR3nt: TGTGCCAGCAGCCAAGACCTTGAAGGGGGGCTGGGGTCATACGAGCAGTACTTC
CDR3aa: CASSQDLEGGLGSYEQYF

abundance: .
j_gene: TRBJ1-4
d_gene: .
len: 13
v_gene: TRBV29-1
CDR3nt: TGCAGCGGAAAGGGGGCAACTAATGAAAAACTGTTTTTT
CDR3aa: CSGKGATNEKLFF

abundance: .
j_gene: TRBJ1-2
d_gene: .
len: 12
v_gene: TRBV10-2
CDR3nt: TGCGCCACCTCGGACAAATCGGGGGGCTACACCTTC
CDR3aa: CATSDKSGGYTF

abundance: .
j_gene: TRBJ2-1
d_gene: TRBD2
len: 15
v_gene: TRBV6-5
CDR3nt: TGTGCCAGTTCCCCTACAAGCGGGAGTTGGAATGAGCAGTTCTTC
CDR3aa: CASSPTSGSWNEQFF

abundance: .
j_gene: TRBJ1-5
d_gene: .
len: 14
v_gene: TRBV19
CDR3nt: TGTGCCAGTAGTGCTACAGGGTTTAATCAGCCCCAGCATTTT
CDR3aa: CASSATGFNQPQHF

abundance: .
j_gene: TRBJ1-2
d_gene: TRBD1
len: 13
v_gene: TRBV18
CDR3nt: TGTGCCAGCTCCCCTACAGGGGACTATGGCTACACCTTC
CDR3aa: CASSPTGDYGYTF

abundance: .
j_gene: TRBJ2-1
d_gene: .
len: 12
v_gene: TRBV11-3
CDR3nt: TGTGCCAGCAGCTTAGATGGTTTTGAGCAGTTCTTC
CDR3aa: CASSLDGFEQFF

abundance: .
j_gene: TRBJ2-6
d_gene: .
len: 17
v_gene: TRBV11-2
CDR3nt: TGTGCCAGCAGCTTGCGTGTGGGTATCTCTGGGGCCAACGTCCTGACTTTC
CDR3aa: CASSLRVGISGANVLTF

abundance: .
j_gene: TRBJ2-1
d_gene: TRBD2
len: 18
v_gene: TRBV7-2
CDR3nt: TGTGCCAGCAGCTCCCGTAGAGCTAGCGGGAGAGGAGTTGTTGAGCAGTTCTTC
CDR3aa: CASSSRRASGRGVVEQFF

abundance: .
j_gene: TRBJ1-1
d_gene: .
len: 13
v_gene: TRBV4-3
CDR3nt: TGCGCCAGCAGCCAAGAATTAAACAGACAAGCTTTCTTT
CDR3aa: CASSQELNRQAFF

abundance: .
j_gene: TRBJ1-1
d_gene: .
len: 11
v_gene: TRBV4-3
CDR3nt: TGCGCCAGCAGCCAAGGTCGGGTGGCTTTCTTT
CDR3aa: CASSQGRVAFF

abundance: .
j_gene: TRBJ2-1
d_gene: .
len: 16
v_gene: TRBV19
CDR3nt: TGTGCCAGTAGTACCAAGGGGAAACGCTCCTACAATGAGCAGTTCTTC
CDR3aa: CASSTKGKRSYNEQFF

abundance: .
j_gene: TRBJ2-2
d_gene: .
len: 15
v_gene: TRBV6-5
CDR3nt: TGTGCCACCTCCTTGGGGGGCGCAAGCACCGGGGAGCTGTTTTTT
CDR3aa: CATSLGGASTGELFF

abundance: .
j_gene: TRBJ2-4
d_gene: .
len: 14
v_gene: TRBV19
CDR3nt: TGTGCCAGTAGTATTTCGATAGCCGTAGAATTAAGGTACTTC
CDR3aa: CASSISIAVELRYF